This T cell receptor beta chain is from a study of CD8+ T cells in alopecia areata. Treatment indicated: oral pan-JAK inhibitor, 5-10 mg twice daily. CD4+ and CD8+ T cells were sorted from PBMCs stained for CD3, CD4 and CD8. General observations from the study: It was less clear whether patients shared TCRs than it was in mice, possibly because of HLA. Among the top 100, expanded CD8+ clones, as well as scalp clonality, were significantly decreased by tofacitinib.

The junction had 10 bases not matched to a gene; V was cut back by 2 bases and J by 6 bases. Germline V lookup: CDR1 SQVTM, CDR2 ANQGSEA. The CDR3 covers 16 residues. Sequencing templates came from extracted RNA that was reverse transcribed into cDNA. Assay used: immunoSEQ multiplex PCR; TCRdb lists only in-frame clones, some missing. The sample consists of about 190,000 clones, 50% to 70% of them appearing once. Comments on this clone: The antigen is undetermined.

The chain carries TRBV29-1 and TRBJ1-2; 12 bases match TRBD1. Sequencing was performed on CD4+ T cells sorted from blood, taken between weeks 49 and 50, from a patient treated with tofacitinib. The sequence derives from a human donor with alopecia areata. CDR3 coding DNA: TGCAGCGTTGAAAGTAGTGGGGACAGGGGGCGAAATGGCTACACCTTC. Translated: CSVESSGDRGRNGYTF. The full variable domain, completed using reference TRBV29-1 and TRBJ1-2, is SAVISQKPSRDICQRGTSLTIQCQVDSQVTMMFWYRQQPGQSLTLIATANQGSEATYESGFVIDKFPISRPNLTFSTLTVSNMSPEDSSIYLCSVESSGDRGRNGYTFGSGTRLTVV.